What follows are 5 T cell receptor beta chains derived from one specimen sequenced in a study of T cell responses to AZD1222 COVID-19 vaccine (dated by TCRdb to about 2021). In the paper's terms, the time point label means: about 28 days (+/-7) after the second vaccine dose. The library relied on the immunoSEQ multiplex PCR assay. This is the immuneACCESS table as TCRdb keeps it, with only in-frame sequences that have V and J called. A part of the clones is gone; compared with another copy, unresolved V genes explain less than half, and the rest is unexplained. A total of tens of thousands of clones appear in this sample, 92% of them only once. Approximately 8% of the sample belongs to the ten largest clones. The sample consisted of peripheral blood, taken 28 days after the second AZD1222 dose. These receptors were obtained from an adult who received the AZD1222 COVID-19 vaccine.

This clone showed up just a few times. The J gene is TRBJ2-7, the V gene TRBV24-1; D remains ambiguous. CDR1 KGHDR and CDR2 SFDVKD come from the germline V gene. The CDR3 runs to 12 residues. Trimming shortened V by 5 bases and J by 4 bases, and 8 bases separated the two germline ends. The CDR3 protein is CATSVGGYEQYF. The CDR3 coding sequence is TGTGCCACCAGTGTCGGCGGTTACGAGCAGTACTTC.

J is TRBJ2-7 and V is TRBV6-5; 10 nucleotides align to TRBD1. There are 15 residues in the CDR3. Germline lookup yields CDR1 MNHEY and CDR2 SVGAGI. V dropped 6 bases and J dropped 7; count of bases not matched to a gene: 12. CDR3 sequence reads: CASSLGGTGAREQYF. In DNA, the CDR3 is TGTGCCAGCAGCCTCGGGGGGACAGGGGCTCGAGAGCAGTACTTC.

The chain couples TRBV5-5 to TRBJ1-2, with TRBD1 as a possible D gene (5 bases). Germline V CDR1 and CDR2: SGHKS, YYEKEE (reference sequence). The CDR3 has 13 residues. V gave up 4 bases and J gave up 4 bases, with 11 bases separating them. This CDR3 is CASSRARVYGYTF. CDR3 nucleotides: TGTGCCAGCAGCCGAGCCAGGGTCTATGGCTACACCTTC.

This chain links TRBV6-5 with TRBJ1-1; D ambiguous. The length of the CDR3 is 12 residues. Trimming stripped 6 bases from V and 1 base from J, with 6 bases between. Germline CDR1 reads MNHEY; CDR2 reads SVGAGI. Written as DNA, the CDR3 is TGTGCCAGCAGCTGGGAGAACACTGAAGCTTTCTTT. It specifies CASSWENTEAFF.

The V call is TRBV21-1, the J call TRBJ1-4; the D call of TRBD1 is as the table states it, not checked on the DNA. TRBV21-1 is an annotated pseudogene. The CDR3 runs to 13 residues. In nucleotides, the CDR3 is TGTGCCAGCAGCAAAAGGGGGAATGAAAAACTGTTTTTT. Translation gives CASSKRGNEKLFF.